This TCR beta chain was identified during a study of cytomegalovirus exposure and HLA in healthy donors (dated by TCRdb to the late 2010s). Background for the entire study: According to an earlier analysis of several hundred of the donors, 200 million or so T cells yielded some 110 million unique TCR beta sequences and about 300 Gb of sequence data. An early release that covered roughly 600 HLA-typed donors contained approximately 300 gigabases of sequencing data and around 80 million unique TCR sequences. Among the roughly 410 genotyped donors, around 81% belonged to the genetic ancestry cluster associated with self-reported Caucasian donors. The aim of the study was to test whether cataloging public T cell receptors could identify signatures of past pathogen exposure. The study profiled the T cell repertoires of hundreds of subjects by immunosequencing and related them to cytomegalovirus serostatus. In addition to the first cohort of 666 subjects, a separate validation cohort of 100 to 150 different subjects was used. High-throughput TCR immunosequencing, statistical association of individual TCRs with disease status, and machine learning were combined to predict cytomegalovirus infection status. A later analysis re-analyzed previously published TCR beta repertoires from 660 or so donors and added high-resolution HLA genotyping to study TCR occurrence patterns. Rather than using new phenotypic data, the later analysis identified candidate immune exposures from TCR beta sequences and from how often those sequences occurred across donors. In an earlier analysis of 500 to 650 of the donors, high-throughput TCR beta sequencing was used to judge whether each TCR beta V gene segment behaved as functional or pseudogenic. Donor age, sex, ethnicity and CMV serostatus were collected together with the repertoire data. Genome-wide SNP genotypes for about 60% of the roughly 670 donors were used in a later genetic analysis, which treated that subset as a discovery cohort. All discovery cohort repertoires had been generated using a single sequencing platform. Both class I and class II loci were covered by HLA typing, at four-digit resolution. Typing coverage varied by locus: roughly 620-630 donors for A, B, C, DRB1 and DQB1; approximately 520 for DQA1; over 600 for DPA1; 450 to 480 for DPB1. Roughly five DR-DQ haplotypes were treated as single units for association and clustering because of strong linkage in the cohort. Across approximately 400 genotyped donors of the cohort, an average of roughly 230,000 unique TCR beta nucleotide sequences per donor were sequenced, and 15% to 20% of those sequences were non-productive.

In total, 600 or so healthy bone marrow donors made up the cohort. All cohort members were sampled while nominally healthy, although unrecorded immune exposures were likely present. The donor tested CMV seropositive, placing the donor among the 289 seropositive members of the cohort. Each donor provided a peripheral blood sample, and peripheral blood mononuclear cells were used for TCR beta sequencing. The Qiagen DNeasy Blood Extraction Kit was used to extract genomic DNA from the blood cell samples. This clone has only a few counts. This clone's antigen is unknown. No much larger clonotype is one base removed from it; base qualities were not supplied. Library preparation employed the immunoSEQ multiplex PCR assay. For the multiplex PCR, a mixture combining 60 forward primers for TCR Vbeta segments and 13 reverse primers for TCR Jbeta segments was used. Amplification of the CDR3 region of rearranged TCR beta genes was performed with a multiplex PCR assay on genomic DNA. Amplified TCR beta libraries were sequenced as 87-base-pair reads on the Illumina HiSeq System. As for how the authors treated the data: A later analysis counted 65 million to 90 million unique TCR beta chains across the 550 to 700 repertoires, and 9 million to 14 million of these chains were shared by at least two donors. A nearest-neighbor algorithm error-corrected the raw reads and collapsed the reads into unique sequences, merging closely related sequences to remove PCR and sequencing errors. CDR3 sequences were aligned to IMGT reference sequences to assign V, D and J gene segments. Each retained sequence needed at least a six-nucleotide match to both a V gene segment and a J gene segment. Rearrangements were classified as productive when the CDR3 lacked stop codons and remained in frame with V and J, and all other rearrangements were classified as non-productive. CDR3 was defined according to IMGT convention as the region running from the second conserved V-encoded cysteine to the conserved J-encoded phenylalanine. In an earlier analysis of more than 550 of the donors, sequences lacking an unambiguous match to a single V gene segment were excluded. An earlier analysis of several hundred of the donors called V segments functional above 56.7% productive rearrangements and segregating when the between-donor standard deviation exceeded 5%. A statistical classification framework was built to diagnose cytomegalovirus status from the catalog of TCR beta chain sequences. In a later analysis, V and J genes were assigned by comparing TCR nucleotide sequences against IMGT/GENE-DB human TR gene sequences. A later analysis assigned CDR3 sequences and most-parsimonious VDJ recombination scenarios with the TCRdist pipeline. In a later analysis, each TCR beta chain was defined by its CDR3 amino acid sequence together with its V-gene family, and reads lacking a unique V-gene family were excluded. A later analysis removed nearly 600 highly shared, low-generation-probability nucleotide sequences to deal with suspected cross-contamination and a sequencing artifact. In a later analysis, a clonal expansion index was calculated for each public chain from normalized within-repertoire ranks of inferred template counts. In a later analysis, generation probabilities were computed with a VDJ recombination model fitted to out-of-frame rearrangements, and the resulting probabilities were checked against IGoR. A later analysis scored TCR-TCR, TCR-HLA and TCR-CMV co-occurrence with hypergeometric tests, applying a repertoire-size bias correction to TCR pairs. A later analysis estimated false discovery rates by permuting HLA or CMV assignments 20 times. A later analysis grouped co-occurring TCRs with DBSCAN, adding TCRdist sequence similarity when clustering within HLA-allele-positive subsets. Repertoires with fewer than 30,000 or more than 120,000 public chains were left out of co-occurrence clustering, as were several repertoires with anomalous nucleotide sharing. What TCRdb holds here is the immuneACCESS table cut down to in-frame rearrangements. Part of the clones is not present; checked against another copy, under half of the missing clones reflect an unresolved V gene, and the others are unexplained. The DNA was the basis for D and trimming; V, J and clone size are from that table. The sample yields roughly 200,000 clones; about an eighth were counted once. 7.8% of the sample is in the top ten clones.

The CDR3 holds 13 amino acids from the cysteine to the phenylalanine. Just the 39-base CDR3 DNA is kept, in frame starting at base 1. At the junction V is shortened by 6 bases and J by 4 bases, with 12 bases in between. Taken from the germline V gene, the CDR1 and CDR2 loops are MNHNS and SASEGT. Here is what the overall study found, with its caveats: Correlated functional status among segregating V segments might be attributable to linkage disequilibrium, but an unknown experimental factor could not be ruled out. In a later analysis, HLA-associated TCR beta chains showed more clonal expansion and lower generation probabilities than non-associated chains that were equally common. The sequencing pipeline was judged likely to have produced a cluster of highly shared sequence variants as a technical artifact. A further reported finding was that TCR beta sequences accurately predicted the HLA-A and HLA-B alleles for most subjects in the first cohort. According to a later analysis, most CMV-associated TCR beta chains appeared to be HLA-restricted, and the HLA associations seemed to be driven largely by CMV exposure. In a later analysis, the rate of TCR association differed among HLA loci, with DRB1 alleles having the most associated TCRs and HLA-C alleles having the fewest. About 17 rarely observed V segments, including chromosome 9 orphons, were excluded from the earlier analysis of several hundred of the donors because counts were too low. A later analysis reported that several top co-occurrence clusters appeared linked to parvovirus B19, influenza, CMV and Epstein-Barr virus. In this cohort, only TCR beta chains were sequenced, and detectable features were limited by the absence of alpha or paired-chain data. A later analysis associated 16,951 TCR beta sequences with specific HLA alleles at a false discovery rate of 0.05. Immune exposure information for the cohort was limited to CMV serostatus. In an earlier analysis of 587 of the donors, most TCR beta V segments appeared in productive rearrangements about 87% or about 30% of the time, broadly matching IMGT annotations. The 87-base-pair reads could not distinguish some IMGT-functional V segments, including TRBV6-2 and TRBV6-3, so those segments were excluded. It was suggested by the authors that the approach could potentially be generalized to other disease states and immunological phenotypes. Assigning TCR associations to individual alleles was difficult when HLA alleles, especially DR and DQ, strongly co-occurred. The study listed 164 TCR beta chains as associated with cytomegalovirus. The classifier was reported to diagnose cytomegalovirus status with high specificity and sensitivity in both the original cohort and the validation cohort. A few of the identified cytomegalovirus-associated TCR beta chains were confirmed in vitro to be specific for cytomegalovirus antigens. Across donors, most TCR sequences were observed very rarely, whereas some public TCRs were present in many individuals. A later genetic analysis associated a missense DCLRE1C variant with V-gene and J-gene trimming of TCR beta chains, and an independent cohort replicated the association. Presence/absence analyses assumed roughly uniform sequencing depth across donors, an assumption that may not hold. According to a later genetic analysis, donors in an Asian-associated ancestry cluster had fewer N-insertions in productive TCRs than the roughly 670-donor mean. Because some donors lacked HLA typing at each locus, the association tests relied only on the typed subset.

This sequence was found in a man over 45 in good health and CMV-seropositive. This receptor chain uses TRBV6-1 and TRBJ2-5; D gene: possibly TRBD1, on 7 matching bases. Sample: PBMCs. The sequenced DNA: TGTGCCAGCAGGAGACAGGGAGGAGAGACCCAGTACTTC. Translated, it reads CASRRQGGETQYF.